The following is a T cell receptor beta chain sequence with its context. This entry belongs to a study of radiation and T cells in renal cell carcinoma. Study summary: Nephrectomy followed 15 Gy stereotactic body radiation by 4 weeks.

Time point defined: baseline pretreatment blood. Described treatment: 15 Gy SBRT to primary tumor, nephrectomy 4 weeks later. Only in-frame clones appear in the TCRdb table, and some are missing; sequencing was by immunoSEQ multiplex PCR. The repertoire has about 150,000 clones, 88% of them found once; the top ten carry approximately 4%. Sequencing was performed on blood, taken from a patient whose treatment included radiotherapy and nephrectomy. The TCR originated in a woman in her 70s with renal cell carcinoma.

CDR3 sequence reads: CASSFGLAGSAGELFF. CDR3 DNA: TGTGCCAGCAGCTTCGGACTAGCGGGGAGCGCCGGGGAGCTGTTTTTT. The rearrangement joins TRBV7-3 to TRBJ2-2, with 12 bases matching TRBD2. The CDR3 loop spans 16 amino acids. The germline CDR1 and CDR2 sequences are SGHTA and FQGTGA. V trimming: 3 bases; J trimming: 6 bases; junction bases outside the gene matches: 5.